One and the same sample provided the 13 T cell receptor beta chains below, sequenced in a study of blood T cell repertoires in COVID-19. TCRdb keeps only in-frame clones here, not all; method: immunoSEQ multiplex PCR. This sample carries 350,000 to 400,000 clones, approximately 90% of them seen once, and the ten largest clones take roughly 1%. The sample comprised PBMCs or T cells enriched from blood (not recorded which). Every receptor here comes from a man in his late teens or twenties who had recovered from COVID-19.

The rearrangement links TRBV2 to TRBJ2-7, with 10 nucleotides matching TRBD2. Looked up from germline, CDR1 is SNHLY and CDR2 is FYNNEI. V lost 5 bases, J lost 7 bases, and 11 bases stayed unmatched. The CDR3 extends over 15 amino acids. The CDR3 coding sequence is TGTGCCAGCAGTCTGTTTACTAGCGGGGAACTAGAGCAGTACTTC. Encoded protein: CASSLFTSGELEQYF. The variable domain in full, completed from reference TRBV2 and TRBJ2-7, reads EPEVTQTPSHQVTQMGQEVILRCVPISNHLYFYWYRQILGQKVEFLVSFYNNEISEKSEIFDDQFSVERPDGSNFTLKIRSTKLEDSAMYFCASSLFTSGELEQYFGPGTRLTVT.

The chain couples TRBV11-2 to TRBJ2-2, with TRBD2 matching over 9 bases. In germline, CDR1 is SGHAT, CDR2 FQNNGV. The CDR3 sequence is 16 residues long. V lost 5 bases to trimming and J lost 1 base; unmatched junction nucleotides: 5. For the CDR3, the DNA is TGTGCCAGCAGCCGCGCTAGCGGGAAGAACACCGGGGAGCTGTTTTTT. It translates to CASSRASGKNTGELFF.

There are a few counts of this clone. V is TRBV21-1 and J is TRBJ2-1; no DNA check was done on the table's D call, TRBD2. TRBV21-1 is given as a pseudogene. CDR3 size: 15 residues. CDR3 in amino acids: CASSKVLEFFNEQFF. CDR3 sequence (DNA): TGTGCCAGCAGCAAAGTTTTAGAATTTTTCAATGAGCAGTTCTTC.

This chain links TRBV6-6 with TRBJ1-1, with 7 nucleotides matching TRBD1. V shed 6 bases and J 1 base; nucleotides not matched to a gene: 8. In germline, CDR1 is MNHNY, CDR2 SVGAGI (reference sequence). The CDR3 length is 15 residues. The CDR3 reads CASRPLTGRNTEAFF. The CDR3 region has the DNA TGTGCCAGCAGACCCTTGACAGGGCGGAACACTGAAGCTTTCTTT.

This clone has just a few counts. The DNA of the CDR3 is TGTGCCAGCAGTCCCTCTCGACAGAGGTATGGCTACACCTTC. Translating it yields CASSPSRQRYGYTF. The rearrangement joins TRBV27 to TRBJ1-2; possibly TRBD1 for D (5 bases). The germline V gene has CDR1 MNHEY and CDR2 SMNVEV (reference sequence). The V gene lost 5 bases and the J gene lost 5 bases, with 15 bases spanning the gap. This CDR3 has 14 amino acids.

This clone was seen a single time. The rearrangement links TRBV6-5 to TRBJ1-6; tentative D call: TRBD1 (5 bases). Germline CDR1 reads MNHEY; CDR2 reads SVGAGI. CDR3 length equals 15 residues. V lost 6 bases and J 5 bases, leaving 14 bases between the germline ends. The CDR3 loop is CASRSQGYHNSPLHF. The CDR3 coding sequence is TGTGCCAGCAGAAGCCAGGGTTATCATAATTCACCCCTCCACTTT.

The chain combines TRBV4-2 with TRBJ2-7; tentatively, D is TRBD2 (6 bases). The CDR3 runs to 17 residues. Germline V gene sequence: CDR1 LGHNA, CDR2 YNFKEQ. With 1 base removed from V and 4 bases from J, the gap between germline ends came to 20 bases. CDR3 region: CASSQVGETGDPYEQYF. In DNA, the CDR3 is TGTGCCAGCAGCCAAGTAGGAGAAACGGGAGACCCGTACGAGCAGTACTTC.

V gene TRBV11-1 combines with J gene TRBJ2-5; D is unresolved. The CDR3 loop spans 11 amino acids. Germline V gene sequence: CDR1 SGHAT, CDR2 FQDESV (reference sequence). V lost 3 bases and J lost 3, with 2 bases in between. CDR3 protein: CASSFKETQYF. Here the CDR3 DNA reads TGTGCCAGCAGCTTTAAAGAGACCCAGTACTTC.

The sample holds a few counts of this clone. The V call is TRBV6-1, the J call TRBJ1-2; perhaps TRBD1 as D (5 bases). CDR1 and CDR2 from the germline V gene are MNHNS and SASEGT. This CDR3 has 14 residues. Trimming removed 1 base at V and 7 bases at J, with 13 bases between. The CDR3 is CASSEVSSQGGYTF. Written as DNA, the CDR3 is TGTGCCAGCAGTGAAGTTAGTTCGCAGGGTGGCTACACCTTC.

The rearrangement uses TRBV7-6 and TRBJ2-3; 8 bases agree with TRBD2. Germline loops: CDR1 SGHVS, CDR2 FNYEAQ. The CDR3 extends over 16 amino acids. The trim removed 7 bases at V and 5 bases at J, leaving 14 bases unmatched. The CDR3 DNA is TGTGCCAGCACCCCGGGAGGGGGACCCCGCGTAGATACGCAGTATTTT. Its translation: CASTPGGGPRVDTQYF. The variable domain in full, completed from reference TRBV7-6 and TRBJ2-3, reads GAGVSQSPRYKVTKRGQDVALRCDPISGHVSLYWYRQALGQGPEFLTYFNYEAQQDKSGLPNDRFSAERPEGSISTLTIQRTEQRDSAMYRCASTPGGGPRVDTQYFGPGTRLTVL.

V gene TRBV9 combines with J gene TRBJ2-3; D is possibly TRBD2 (5 bases). The germline gives CDR1 SGDLS, CDR2 YYNGEE. Trimming removed 4 bases from V and 4 bases from J, with 13 bases in between. The CDR3 contains 14 residues. The CDR3: CASSSRPGSDTQYF. Written as DNA, the CDR3 is TGTGCCAGCAGCTCCCGGCCGGGGTCAGATACGCAGTATTTT.

J is TRBJ1-5 and V is TRBV5-8; possible D gene TRBD1, 6 bases. This CDR3 has 15 residues. The V end was cut by 4 bases, the J end by 5 bases, with 16 bases between. Germline values: CDR1 SGHTS, CDR2 YDEGEE. CDR3 in amino acids: CASSPWRGAYQPQHF. The CDR3 DNA is TGTGCCAGCAGCCCGTGGCGGGGGGCATATCAGCCCCAGCATTTT.

V and J are TRBV19 and TRBJ1-1; 7 nucleotides match TRBD1. Per germline, CDR1 LNHDA and CDR2 SQIVND (reference sequence). The CDR3 sequence is 14 residues long. V was pared by 4 bases and J by 5 bases, with 7 bases of the junction left unmatched. CDR3 in DNA: TGTGCCAGTAGTAACGGAGGGGGCGTGACTGAAGCTTTCTTT. Its protein is CASSNGGGVTEAFF.